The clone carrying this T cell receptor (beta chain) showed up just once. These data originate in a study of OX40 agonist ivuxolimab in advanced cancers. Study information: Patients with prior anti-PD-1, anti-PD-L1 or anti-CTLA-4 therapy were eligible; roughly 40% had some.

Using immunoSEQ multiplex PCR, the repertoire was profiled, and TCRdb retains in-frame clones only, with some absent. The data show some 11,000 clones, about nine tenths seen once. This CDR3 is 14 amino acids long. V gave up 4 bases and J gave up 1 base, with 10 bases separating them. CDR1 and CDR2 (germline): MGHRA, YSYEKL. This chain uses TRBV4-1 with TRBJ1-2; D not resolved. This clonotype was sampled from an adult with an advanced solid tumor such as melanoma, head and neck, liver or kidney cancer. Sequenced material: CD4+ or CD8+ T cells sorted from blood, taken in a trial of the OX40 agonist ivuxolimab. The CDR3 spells CASSPPEYNYGYTF. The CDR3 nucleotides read TGCGCCAGCAGCCCGCCCGAGTATAACTATGGCTACACCTTC.